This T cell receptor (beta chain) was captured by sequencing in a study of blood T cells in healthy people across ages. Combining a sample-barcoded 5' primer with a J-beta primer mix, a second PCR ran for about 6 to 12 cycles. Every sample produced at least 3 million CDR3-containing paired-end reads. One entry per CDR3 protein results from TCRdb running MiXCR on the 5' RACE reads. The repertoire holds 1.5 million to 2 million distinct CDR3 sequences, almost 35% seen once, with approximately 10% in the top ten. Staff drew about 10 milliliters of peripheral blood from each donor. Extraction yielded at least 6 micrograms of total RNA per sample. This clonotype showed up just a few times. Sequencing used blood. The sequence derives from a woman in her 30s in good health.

CDR3 nucleotide sequence: TGTGCCAGCAGATCGAGTGGTTCACCCCTCCACTTT. Its protein product is CASRSSGSPLHF. V and J are TRBV27 and TRBJ1-6; D ambiguous. Germline V gives CDR1 MNHEY, CDR2 SMNVEV (reference sequence). The CDR3 has 12 residues. Trimming left V 6 bases short and J 9 bases short, with 9 bases between.